The present T cell receptor (beta chain) was sequenced within a study of T cell responses to AZD1222 COVID-19 vaccine. Overall study findings and caveats: Clonal diversity may have been underestimated, and the donors were mostly white British, with more females than males. Increased Spike-specific TCR breadth and depth were observed after two AZD1222 doses.

The CDR3 sequence is 17 residues long. V was trimmed by 6 bases and J by 0 bases, leaving 18 bases between them. From germline, CDR1 is ENHRY and CDR2 SYGVKD. This table comes from immunoSEQ multiplex PCR, and its TCRdb copy is limited to in-frame clones, with some not included. The data contain about 150,000 clones, 80% to 90% of them singletons. Details on this clone: Its cognate antigen is unknown.

The J gene is TRBJ1-3, the V gene TRBV10-3, with D possibly matching TRBD1 (6 bases). This clonotype was obtained from an adult in good health. The sequencing used peripheral blood, collected on day 0 of AZD1222 vaccination. This chain's CDR3 is CAISWTAPTISGNTIYF. CDR3 DNA: TGTGCCATCAGCTGGACAGCACCTACTATCTCTGGAAACACCATATATTTT.